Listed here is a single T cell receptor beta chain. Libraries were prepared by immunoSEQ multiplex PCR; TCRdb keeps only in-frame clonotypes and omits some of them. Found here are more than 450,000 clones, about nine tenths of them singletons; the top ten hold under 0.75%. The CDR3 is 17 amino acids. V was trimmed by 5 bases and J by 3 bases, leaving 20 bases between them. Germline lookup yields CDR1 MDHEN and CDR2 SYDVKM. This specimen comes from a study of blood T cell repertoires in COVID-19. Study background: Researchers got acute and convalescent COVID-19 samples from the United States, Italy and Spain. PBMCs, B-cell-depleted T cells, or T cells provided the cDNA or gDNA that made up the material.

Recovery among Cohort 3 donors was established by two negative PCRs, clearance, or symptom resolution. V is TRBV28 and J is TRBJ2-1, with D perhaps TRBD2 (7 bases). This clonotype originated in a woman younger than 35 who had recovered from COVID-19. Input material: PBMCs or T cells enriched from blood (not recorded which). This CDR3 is CASSRGASSFYYNEQFF. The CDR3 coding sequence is TGTGCCAGCAGTCGGGGGGCCAGCAGCTTTTACTACAATGAGCAGTTCTTC.